A single T cell receptor beta chain is shown here with its context. Generated by immunoSEQ multiplex PCR, the TCRdb table keeps only in-frame clones and is missing some. Of roughly 410,000 clones in the sample, over 75% were seen once. These data are taken from a study of blood T cell repertoires in COVID-19. The V gene end was trimmed by 0 bases and the J gene end by 6 bases; junction bases not matched to a gene: 8. Germline loops: CDR1 SGHRS, CDR2 YFSETQ. The CDR3 covers 15 residues. Material for sequencing was peripheral blood. The chain links TRBV5-1 to TRBJ1-2; 7 bases match TRBD1. The clonotype was recovered from a woman between 40 and 50 years old with COVID-19, enrolled during active disease. The CDR3 DNA reads as TGCGCCAGCAGCTTGGGCCAGGGGGGCCGGGATGGCTACACCTTC. This gives the protein CASSLGQGGRDGYTF.